These T cell receptor beta chains were read from a single sample in a study of T cells in Graves' hyperthyroidism and ophthalmopathy. TCRdb fed the multiplex PCR reads into MiXCR, producing one record per CDR3 protein. The table shows about 640,000 distinct CDR3 sequences, with roughly 15% occurring only once. Sequenced: blood. These receptors all stem from a woman aged 50 to 65 with Graves' ophthalmopathy. The CDR3 runs from the conserved cysteine through the conserved F or W. D genes are given only for firm matches. Some rows have no size entry. The others give once, few or many, or a class for an expanded clone.

j_call d_call v_call clone_size cdr3_nt cdr3_aa
TRBJ2-5 NA TRBV10-3 few TGTGCCATCAGCAACCAAGAGACCCAGTACTTC CAISNQETQYF
TRBJ2-3 NA TRBV28 NA TGTGCCAGCGGCCGGGGTGACACAGATACGCAGTATTTT CASGRGDTDTQYF
TRBJ2-1 TRBD2 TRBV28 many TGTGCCAGCAGTCCGGGACTAGCGGATACATTTTACAATGAGCAGTTCTTC CASSPGLADTFYNEQFF
TRBJ1-6 NA TRBV24-1 NA TGTGCCACCAGTGATTTGCGGTCTCTCTCCTATAATTCACCCCTCCACTTT CATSDLRSLSYNSPLHF
TRBJ1-1 TRBD1 TRBV5-1 many TGCGCCAGCAGTCACAGGGGGTCGAACACTGAAGCTTTCTTT CASSHRGSNTEAFF
TRBJ2-6 TRBD1 TRBV19 NA TGTGCCAGTAGTATAGAGGTCGCCGGGACAGGGGCCGGGAGGTCTGGGGCCAACGTCCTGACTTTC CASSIEVAGTGAGRSGANVLTF
TRBJ2-4 NA TRBV18 NA TGTGCCAGCTCACCACTTCGGGACCCGCGCCGGGATCAGTACTTC CASSPLRDPRRDQYF
TRBJ1-1 NA TRBV28 many TGTGCCAGCAGTTTATGGGACTCCCAAGACACTGAAGCTTTCTTT CASSLWDSQDTEAFF
TRBJ2-7 NA TRBV19 NA TGTGCCAGTAGTACCGGGACGCCGGGCTACGAGCAGTACTTC CASSTGTPGYEQYF
TRBJ2-1 NA TRBV3-1 many TGTGCCAGCAGCCAAGCGAGCGGCAATGAGCAGTTCTTC CASSQASGNEQFF
TRBJ1-2 NA TRBV20-1 few TGCAGTGCTATTGATGCGGGAAACTATGGCTACACCTTC CSAIDAGNYGYTF
TRBJ2-4 NA TRBV20-1 many TGCAGTGCTAGAAGTCTTCGTGGAGCCAAAAACATTCAGTACTTC CSARSLRGAKNIQYF
TRBJ1-2 NA TRBV20-1 many TGCAGTGCTAGATTGGCCCGTGGCTACACCTTC CSARLARGYTF
TRBJ2-1 TRBD2 TRBV5-1 many TGCGCCAGCAGCTTGCGTAGCGGGAGGGCTTACAATGAGCAGTTCTTC CASSLRSGRAYNEQFF
TRBJ2-2 TRBD2 TRBV20-1 few TGCAGTGCTAGAGTCGGGGGCGGGGGGACCGGGGAGCTGTTTTTT CSARVGGGGTGELFF
TRBJ1-2 TRBD1 TRBV3-1 many TGTGCCAGCAGCCCTTCCGGGACAGGAAAATATGGCTACACCTTC CASSPSGTGKYGYTF
TRBJ2-1 TRBD2 TRBV5-1 many TGCGCCAGCAGCTTGGCCGCTAGCGGCAATGAGCAGTTCTTC CASSLAASGNEQFF
TRBJ2-3 NA TRBV4-2 many TGTGCCAGCAGCCAAGGAGACTCAAGGGTAGATACGCAGTATTTT CASSQGDSRVDTQYF
TRBJ2-1 TRBD2 TRBV27 many TGTGCCAGCAGTTTATACGGCCTAGCGGGACGGGGTGGCAATGAGCAGTTCTTC CASSLYGLAGRGGNEQFF
TRBJ1-5 NA TRBV7-2 few TGTGCCAGCAGCTCCAGACCCACGGGCTTCGGGGGCAATCAGCCCCAGCATTTT CASSSRPTGFGGNQPQHF
TRBJ2-1 TRBD2 TRBV6-2/TRBV6-3 many TGTGCCAGCAGTTACTCTCCGTCGAATAGCGGGTTATCGTACAATGAGCAGTTCTTC CASSYSPSNSGLSYNEQFF
TRBJ1-2 TRBD1 TRBV5-8 few TGTGCCAGCAGCGCGGCGTGGACAGGATACTATGGCTACACCTTC CASSAAWTGYYGYTF
TRBJ2-1 TRBD2 TRBV20-1 NA TGCAGTGCTAGGGACCCACAACTAGCGGGCGCTTACAATGAGCAGTTCTTC CSARDPQLAGAYNEQFF
TRBJ1-4 TRBD1 TRBV4-3 many TGCGCCAGCAGCCAAAAACCAACAGGGGGAGCTAATGAAAAACTGTTTTTT CASSQKPTGGANEKLFF
TRBJ2-3 TRBD2 TRBV28 many TGTGCCAGCAGTTTCGGAGCGGGAGGCACAGATACGCAGTATTTT CASSFGAGGTDTQYF
TRBJ1-1 NA TRBV6-2/TRBV6-3 NA TGTGCCAGCAAGTGGGAAATGAACACTGAAGCTTTCTTT CASKWEMNTEAFF
TRBJ2-3 NA TRBV5-1 many TGCGCCAGCAGCCCGGAGGGGGTAGGAGATACGCAGTATTTT CASSPEGVGDTQYF
TRBJ2-5 NA TRBV25-1 few TGTGCCAGCAGTGAATATCGGCTTGGGGAGACCCAGTACTTC CASSEYRLGETQYF
TRBJ2-2 TRBD2 TRBV7-2 few TGTGCCAGCAGCTTAGAGAACTTAGCGGGAAGGCTCACCGGGGAGCTGTTTTTT CASSLENLAGRLTGELFF
TRBJ2-7 TRBD1 TRBV9 many TGTGCCAGCAGCGTAGCTTCCGGGACAGGGTGGGAGCAGTACTTC CASSVASGTGWEQYF
TRBJ2-3 NA TRBV6-6 many TGTGCCAGCAGTTACTCCGCGGGAACGACCACAGATACGCAGTATTTT CASSYSAGTTTDTQYF
TRBJ1-1 NA TRBV7-9 few TGTGCCAGCAGCGAATCAAGGATGAACACTGAAGCTTTCTTT CASSESRMNTEAFF
TRBJ1-1 TRBD1 TRBV28 many TGTGCCAGCAGACGACAGGGGGCGAACACTGAAGCTTTCTTT CASRRQGANTEAFF
TRBJ2-5 NA TRBV6-2/TRBV6-3 many TGTGCCAGCAGTTACTTGAGCCCTCTCGGAGAGACCCAGTACTTC CASSYLSPLGETQYF
TRBJ2-1 TRBD1 TRBV6-1 many TGTGCCAGCAAGGGGGACAGGGAGGTATATGAGCAGTTCTTC CASKGDREVYEQFF
TRBJ2-2 TRBD1 TRBV5-1 many TGCGCCAGCAGCGCAGGACAGGGGCATGACACCGGGGAGCTGTTTTTT CASSAGQGHDTGELFF
TRBJ2-3 NA TRBV20-1 many TGCAGTGCTAGAGAAGTGGGCACAGATACGCAGTATTTT CSAREVGTDTQYF
TRBJ1-4 NA TRBV5-5 NA TGTGCCAGCAGCTTGATAGTTACTAATGAAAAACTGTTTTTT CASSLIVTNEKLFF
TRBJ1-3 NA TRBV19 NA TGTGCCAGTAGTATAACCGGATACAGGGACTCTGGAAACACCATATATTTT CASSITGYRDSGNTIYF
TRBJ1-4 TRBD1 TRBV4-2 NA TGTGCCAGCAGTGACAGGGCTAAAACTAATGAAAAACTGTTTTTT CASSDRAKTNEKLFF
TRBJ2-7 NA TRBV27 many TGTGCCAGCAGTTCTGGGGGGTTCTACGAGCAGTACTTC CASSSGGFYEQYF
TRBJ1-4 TRBD1 TRBV6-2/TRBV6-3 NA TGTGCCAGCAGTTTCGGACAGGGAAATGAAAAACTGTTTTTT CASSFGQGNEKLFF
TRBJ2-1 NA TRBV28 NA TGTGCCAGCAGTTTACCCCTCGAAGAGCAGTTCTTC CASSLPLEEQFF
TRBJ1-5 TRBD1 TRBV12-3/TRBV12-4 many TGTGCCAGCAGTTCAAGGACAGGGGGTCCAGGACAGCCCCAGCATTTT CASSSRTGGPGQPQHF